Presented here are 24 T cell receptor beta chains from one specimen sequenced in a study of T cell responses to AZD1222 COVID-19 vaccine. The assay was immunoSEQ multiplex PCR, and TCRdb's table has in-frame clones only and misses some. This table has about 84,000 clones, nearly 90% appearing once. The sequencing here drew on peripheral blood, taken on day 0 of AZD1222 vaccination. The receptors shown here come from an adult in good health.

J is TRBJ2-2 and V is TRBV7-9; possibly TRBD2 for D (6 bases). CDR3 length: 14 residues. The germline V gene has CDR1 SEHNR and CDR2 FQNEAQ (reference sequence). V was pared by 7 bases and J by 3 bases, with 12 bases between. In nucleotides, the CDR3 is TGTGCCAGCATTGCGGGGTTGCACACCGGGGAGCTGTTTTTT. Protein: CASIAGLHTGELFF.

This chain links TRBV6-6 with TRBJ1-2, with TRBD1 matching over 8 bases. Germline assignment: CDR1 MNHNY and CDR2 SVGAGI (reference sequence). The ends lost 7 bases at V and 2 bases at J; junction bases unmatched: 6. This CDR3 has 14 amino acids. CDR3 DNA sequence: TGTGCCAGCAAAGGGACAGGTGAAAACTATGGCTACACCTTC. Its translation: CASKGTGENYGYTF.

J is TRBJ1-1 and V is TRBV27, with D perhaps matching TRBD1 (5 bases). Germline CDR1 and CDR2: MNHEY and SMNVEV (reference sequence). This CDR3 contains 14 residues. V was trimmed by 5 bases and J by 5 bases, leaving 15 bases between them. In DNA form, the CDR3 reads TGTGCCAGCAGTCTAGACCGGGGGGGAACTGAAGCTTTCTTT. It is translated as CASSLDRGGTEAFF.

The V call is TRBV9, the J call TRBJ1-1; 8 bases map to TRBD1. With V trimmed by 6 bases and J by 4 bases, 11 bases remained unmatched. There are 15 residues in the CDR3. In germline, CDR1 is SGDLS, CDR2 YYNGEE. DNA for the CDR3: TGTGCCAGCACCCAGACAGGGGAAAGGATCACTGAAGCTTTCTTT. Amino acids: CASTQTGERITEAFF.

The chain recombines TRBV18 with TRBJ1-1; 8 bases are shared with TRBD1. V shed 6 bases and J 4 bases; nucleotides not matched to a gene: 7. CDR1 is KGHSH and CDR2 is LQKENI in the germline V gene. The CDR3 consists of 14 residues. The CDR3 reads CASSPQGAGTEAFF. The CDR3 DNA reads as TGTGCCAGCTCGCCCCAGGGGGCCGGCACTGAAGCTTTCTTT.

The chain employs TRBV15 and TRBJ2-7; 10 positions match TRBD1. CDR3 size: 13 residues. Germline V CDR1 and CDR2: LNHNV, YYDKDF (reference sequence). Trimming cost V 8 bases and J 5 bases; bases outside gene matches: 6. The CDR3 here is CATRDRGSDEQYF. CDR3 nucleotides: TGTGCCACCCGGGACAGGGGATCTGACGAGCAGTACTTC. Complete variable domain (other parts from reference TRBV15 and TRBJ2-7): DAMVIQNPRYQVTQFGKPVTLSCSQTLNHNVMYWYQQKSSQAPKLLFHYYDKDFNNEADTPDNFQSRRPNTSFCFLDIRSPGLGDTAMYLCATRDRGSDEQYFGPGTRLTVT.

The CDR3 DNA reads as TGTGCCAGCTCACCACCGGCTGGAAACACCATATATTTT. Translating it yields CASSPPAGNTIYF. The chain joins TRBV18 to TRBJ1-3; no clear D gene. This CDR3 region has 13 residues. V was shortened by 0 bases and J by 2 bases, with 2 bases between the two germline ends. Germline loops: CDR1 KGHSH, CDR2 LQKENI.

The chain couples TRBV5-1 to TRBJ2-5; no reliable D call. With 4 bases removed from V and 1 base from J, the gap between germline ends came to 8 bases. Germline CDR1 and CDR2: SGHRS and YFSETQ. The CDR3 loop spans 13 amino acids. The CDR3 coding sequence is TGCGCCAGCAGCACGGCCACCCAAGAGACCCAGTACTTC. Translation gives CASSTATQETQYF.

The chain joins TRBV2 to TRBJ2-1; TRBD2 agrees at 11 bases. V gave up 6 bases and J gave up 6 bases; unmatched junction bases: 4. Germline values: CDR1 SNHLY, CDR2 FYNNEI. The CDR3 runs 14 residues. The CDR3, as DNA: TGTGCCAGCAGCACTAGCGGGAGTTTCAATGAGCAGTTCTTC. Its translation is CASSTSGSFNEQFF.

The rearrangement links TRBV7-9 to TRBJ1-1; no definite D call. V shed 2 bases and J shed 5 bases, with 9 bases lying between them. CDR3 length: 13 residues. In germline, CDR1 is SEHNR, CDR2 FQNEAQ (reference sequence). The CDR3 loop reads CASSLTGWTEAFF. CDR3 coding DNA: TGTGCCAGCAGCTTAACCGGTTGGACTGAAGCTTTCTTT.

The rearrangement links TRBV7-3 to TRBJ1-1; D might be TRBD1 (5 bases). Germline V lookup: CDR1 SGHTA, CDR2 FQGTGA. Trimming took 3 bases from V and 0 from J, leaving 8 bases between them. CDR3 size: 14 residues. CDR3 sequence: CASSFGGMNTEAFF. The CDR3 DNA is TGTGCCAGCAGCTTCGGGGGGATGAACACTGAAGCTTTCTTT.

CDR3 residues: CASSPSRGGTEAFF. CDR3 coding DNA: TGTGCCAGCTCACCAAGCCGGGGAGGGACTGAAGCTTTCTTT. The chain links TRBV18 to TRBJ1-1; D is unresolved. Deletions cut 2 bases from V and 5 bases from J, with 12 bases between. Germline V gene data show CDR1 as KGHSH and CDR2 as LQKENI. The CDR3 loop spans 14 amino acids.

The chain couples TRBV19 to TRBJ2-5; D perhaps matches TRBD2 (5 bases). Germline V gene lookup returns CDR1 LNHDA and CDR2 SQIVND (reference sequence). This CDR3 region has 14 residues. Trimming removed 5 bases from V and 0 bases from J, with 10 bases in between. The CDR3 coding sequence is TGTGCCAGTAGTTCCGCGGACTACCAAGAGACCCAGTACTTC. Its translation: CASSSADYQETQYF.

The chain links TRBV24-1 to TRBJ2-2, with 7 positions matching TRBD2. The V segment lost 1 base and the J segment 7 bases; nucleotides outside the gene matches: 11. CDR3 length: 17 amino acids. CDR1 and CDR2 (germline): KGHDR, SFDVKD. This chain's CDR3 is CATSDFSGRRGSGELFF. In nucleotides, the CDR3 is TGTGCCACCAGTGATTTCAGTGGGAGGCGCGGGAGCGGGGAGCTGTTTTTT.

The chain recombines TRBV30 with TRBJ2-7; D is unclear. From germline, CDR1 is GTSNPN and CDR2 SVGIG (reference sequence). This CDR3 is 13 amino acids long. V was cut by 4 bases and J by 7 bases, with 17 bases left in between. This CDR3 is CAWTNGRLEEQYF. The CDR3 DNA is TGTGCCTGGACCAACGGCCGTTTGGAGGAGCAGTACTTC.

The V and J genes are TRBV6-6 and TRBJ1-2; 7 nucleotides align to TRBD1. Losses at the gene ends were 1 base for V and 5 bases for J; bases not matched to a gene: 7. The CDR3 consists of 15 residues. The germline gives CDR1 MNHNY, CDR2 SVGAGI (reference sequence). The chain's CDR3 is CASSYFGTATYGYTF. CDR3 coding DNA: TGTGCCAGCAGTTACTTTGGGACAGCAACTTATGGCTACACCTTC.

The rearrangement joins TRBV7-8 to TRBJ1-6; D is ambiguous. V was clipped by 5 bases and J by 1 base, with 9 bases between them. Germline V gene data show CDR1 as SGHVS and CDR2 as FQNEAQ. The CDR3 consists of 15 residues. CDR3 sequence reads: CASSPANSYNSPLHF. Written as DNA, the CDR3 is TGTGCCAGCAGCCCTGCGAATTCCTATAATTCACCCCTCCACTTT.

A single count supports this clone. The chain joins TRBV5-1 to TRBJ2-3; 9 nucleotides line up with TRBD1. The germline V gene has CDR1 SGHRS and CDR2 YFSETQ. This CDR3 contains 16 residues. Trimming took 5 bases from V and 2 from J; bases not matched to a gene: 9. DNA of the CDR3: TGCGCCAGCAGACCAAACAGGGGGCAAATCACAGATACGCAGTATTTT. Translated: CASRPNRGQITDTQYF.

This sequence joins TRBV5-5 and TRBJ2-3; 10 nucleotides agree with TRBD2. After removal of 4 bases from V and 0 bases from J, the junction contained 5 bases not matched to a gene. This CDR3 has 16 amino acids. From germline, CDR1 is SGHKS and CDR2 YYEKEE (reference sequence). The CDR3 bases are TGTGCCAGCAGCGCGGGACTAGCGACAAGCACAGATACGCAGTATTTT. Its translation is CASSAGLATSTDTQYF. Full variable domain (rest looked up from reference TRBV5-5 and TRBJ2-3): DAGVTQSPTHLIKTRGQQVTLRCSPISGHKSVSWYQQVLGQGPQFIFQYYEKEERGRGNFPDRFSARQFPNYSSELNVNALLLGDSALYLCASSAGLATSTDTQYFGPGTRLTVL.

This clone was observed a few times. The rearrangement links TRBV10-2 to TRBJ2-1; D gene unclear. Germline V gives CDR1 WSHSY, CDR2 SAAADI. The germline V and J ends were trimmed by 5 bases and 1 base, with 18 bases remaining between them. The CDR3 is 17 residues long. CDR3 in amino acids: CASSPVERSTSYNEQFF. In DNA form, the CDR3 reads TGCGCCAGCAGTCCCGTAGAGCGCAGTACTTCCTACAATGAGCAGTTCTTC.

This clone was counted between two and nine times. The gene calls are TRBV2 and TRBJ1-6, with 8 bases matching TRBD1. V gave up 6 bases and J gave up 10 bases; unmatched junction bases: 8. The CDR3 extends over 14 amino acids. The germline CDR1 and CDR2 sequences are SNHLY and FYNNEI. The CDR3 DNA reads TGTGCCAGCAGCCCCGGACAGGGAAGCTCACCCCTCCACTTT. Its protein is CASSPGQGSSPLHF.

The V gene is TRBV5-4, the J gene TRBJ1-2, with D uncertain. Germline CDR1 and CDR2: SGHNT and YYREEE (reference sequence). CDR3 length equals 15 residues. The V end lost 2 bases, the J end lost 2 bases, and 13 bases lay between the germline ends. CDR3 DNA sequence: TGTGCCAGCAGCTTTTCCATCGATGCAAACTATGGCTACACCTTC. Translating it yields CASSFSIDANYGYTF.

V usage is TRBV5-1 and J usage is TRBJ2-7; 13 nucleotides match TRBD2. The CDR3 has 15 residues. Losses at the gene ends were 3 bases for V and 2 bases for J; bases not matched to a gene: 2. CDR1 SGHRS and CDR2 YFSETQ come from the germline V gene. CDR3 coding DNA: TGCGCCAGCAGCTCGGGACTAGCGGGAACCTACGAGCAGTACTTC. Translation: CASSSGLAGTYEQYF.

V usage is TRBV5-5 and J usage is TRBJ1-4; D is perhaps TRBD1 (5 bases). The CDR3 sequence is 13 residues long. The germline V gene has CDR1 SGHKS and CDR2 YYEKEE (reference sequence). Trimming left V 3 bases short and J 7 bases short, with 10 bases between. The CDR3 sequence: CASSSGGGEKLFF. The CDR3 DNA reads as TGTGCCAGCAGCTCCGGCGGGGGTGAAAAACTGTTTTTT.